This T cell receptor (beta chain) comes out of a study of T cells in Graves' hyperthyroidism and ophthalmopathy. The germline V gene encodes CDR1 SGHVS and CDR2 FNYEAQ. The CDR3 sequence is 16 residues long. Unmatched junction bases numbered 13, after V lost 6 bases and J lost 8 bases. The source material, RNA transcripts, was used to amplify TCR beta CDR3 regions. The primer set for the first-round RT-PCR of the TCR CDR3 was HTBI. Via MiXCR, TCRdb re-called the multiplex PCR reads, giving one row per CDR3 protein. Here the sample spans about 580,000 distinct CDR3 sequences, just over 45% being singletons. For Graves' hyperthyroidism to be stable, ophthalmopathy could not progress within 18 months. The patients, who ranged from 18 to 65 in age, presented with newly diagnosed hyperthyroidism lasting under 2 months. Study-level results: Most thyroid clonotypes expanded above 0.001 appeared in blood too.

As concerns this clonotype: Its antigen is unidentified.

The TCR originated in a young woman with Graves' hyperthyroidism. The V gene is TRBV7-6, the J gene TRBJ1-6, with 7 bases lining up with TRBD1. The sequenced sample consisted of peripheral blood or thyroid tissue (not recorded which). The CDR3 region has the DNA TGTGCCAGCAGTTCCGCTCCAGACAGGGCTGATTCACCCCTCCACTTT. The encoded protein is CASSSAPDRADSPLHF.